These 26 T cell receptor beta chains were sequenced from one sample in a study of vaccination effects on CD4 cells after COVID-19. TCRdb's table, derived via immunoSEQ multiplex PCR, lists solely in-frame clones and lacks some. The table includes 30,000 to 45,000 clones, more than 60% detected once. Their antigens are not known. Sequencing was preceded by expansion of antigen-specific CD4+ T cells with viral peptide pools in the ViraFEST assay. Following 10 days of culture, CD4+ T cells were isolated. Nucleocapsid antibody tests were negative, and the vaccine recipients had no prior SARS-CoV-2 infection. The specimen was CD4+ T cells from PBMCs cultured with SARS-CoV-2 spike peptides, collected before COVID-19 vaccination. These receptors were taken from a human donor who received a COVID-19 vaccine.

This chain uses TRBV11-2 with TRBJ1-2, with D possibly matching TRBD1 (6 bases). The germline CDR1 and CDR2 sequences are SGHAT and FQNNGV. The CDR3 consists of 12 residues. Trimming pared 5 bases from V and 8 bases from J, leaving 12 bases between. The CDR3 reads CASSPRRGGYTF. CDR3 bases: TGTGCCAGCAGCCCTCGGAGGGGGGGCTACACCTTC.

The chain uses TRBV12-3 or TRBV12-4 and TRBJ2-7; D not resolved. This CDR3 is built from 11 residues. The V end was cut by 6 bases, the J end by 4 bases, with 7 bases between. The CDR3 region is CASSTLYEQYF. CDR3 nucleotide sequence: TGTGCCAGCAGCACTCTTTACGAGCAGTACTTC.

This clone was detected a few times. This CDR3 reads CASSGRINYGYTF. CDR3 DNA: TGTGCCAGTAGTGGGCGGATTAACTATGGCTACACCTTC. The gene calls are TRBV19 and TRBJ1-2, with D unclear. The V gene's germline CDR1 is LNHDA and CDR2 SQIVND (reference sequence). This CDR3 has 13 residues. V was pared by 5 bases and J by 1 base, with 8 bases between.

J is TRBJ2-5 and V is TRBV5-1; D ambiguous. The CDR3 runs 16 residues. V lost 3 bases and J lost 0, with 15 bases in between. Germline CDR1 is SGHRS and CDR2 is YFSETQ. The CDR3 DNA reads as TGCGCCAGCAGCTCCCCCCCGGGCCCGAACCAAGAGACCCAGTACTTC. Its translation: CASSSPPGPNQETQYF.

The chain links TRBV29-1 to TRBJ2-3, with D unresolved. CDR3 length: 16 residues. V lost 3 bases, J lost 0 bases, and 16 bases lay in between. CDR1 is SQVTM and CDR2 is ANQGSEA in the germline V gene. The CDR3 sequence is CSVDRRLSLSTDTQYF. CDR3 nucleotides: TGCAGCGTTGATCGAAGGTTGTCCCTCAGCACAGATACGCAGTATTTT.

The chain recombines TRBV29-1 with TRBJ2-7; TRBD2 might be the D (6 bases). The germline V and J ends were trimmed by 8 bases and 2 bases, with 16 bases remaining between them. Germline V lookup: CDR1 SQVTM, CDR2 ANQGSEA. The CDR3 length is 13 residues. CDR3 DNA sequence: TGCAGCATCTCGGGGGAGTCGGCCTACGAGCAGTACTTC. Translating it yields CSISGESAYEQYF.

The chain links TRBV4-3 to TRBJ1-1, with D perhaps matching TRBD1 (5 bases). V lost 0 bases to trimming and J lost 1 base, with 6 bases between them. Germline V gene sequence: CDR1 LGHNA, CDR2 YSLEER. The CDR3 runs 14 residues. The CDR3 coding sequence is TGCGCCAGCAGCCAAGACAGGGCGAACACTGAAGCTTTCTTT. Protein sequence: CASSQDRANTEAFF.

This clone was detected only once. J is TRBJ1-3 and V is TRBV10-3; no firm D call. Germline V gives CDR1 ENHRY, CDR2 SYGVKD. V was pared by 3 bases and J by 8 bases, with 14 bases between. The CDR3 covers 14 residues. CDR3 nucleotide sequence: TGTGCCATCAGTGATCCAGATACCGGATACACCATATATTTT. It yields the protein CAISDPDTGYTIYF.

The chain recombines TRBV2 with TRBJ1-2, with D hard to call. This CDR3 spans 14 amino acids. Between the trimmed V and J ends, which lost 6 bases and 4 bases, there was a span of 15 bases. Germline V CDR1 and CDR2: SNHLY, FYNNEI. CDR3 in amino acids: CASRRDKAGYGYTF. CDR3 sequence (DNA): TGTGCCAGCAGACGGGATAAAGCGGGCTATGGCTACACCTTC.

The rearrangement links TRBV30 to TRBJ1-6; D perhaps matches TRBD1 (6 bases). CDR1 and CDR2 from the germline V gene are GTSNPN and SVGIG (reference sequence). V lost 6 bases and J lost 4, with 22 bases in between. The CDR3 covers 17 residues. The CDR3 nucleotides read TGTGCCTGCCAACCCCCCTCGGGGGGGCTTTATAATTCACCCCTCCACTTT. Its translation: CACQPPSGGLYNSPLHF.

The V and J genes are TRBV4-1 and TRBJ1-5; TRBD1 matches at 12 bases. Trimming at V came to 1 base and at J to 4 bases, leaving 8 bases not matched to a gene. There are 18 residues in the CDR3. CDR1 MGHRA and CDR2 YSYEKL come from the germline V gene. CDR3 nucleotide sequence: TGCGCCAGCAGCCAAGGCCCCCGGGACAGGGGGCAAAATCAGCCCCAGCATTTT. This encodes CASSQGPRDRGQNQPQHF.

The V gene is TRBV6-6, the J gene TRBJ2-1; D is possibly TRBD2 (6 bases). This CDR3 comprises 13 residues. V was cut by 0 bases and J by 9 bases, with 9 bases left in between. Germline CDR1 reads MNHNY; CDR2 reads SVGAGI (reference sequence). CDR3 nucleotides: TGTGCCAGCAGTTACTCAGCGGAGGGTGAGCAGTTCTTC. It is translated as CASSYSAEGEQFF.

The chain employs TRBV18 and TRBJ1-1; no reliable D call. The CDR3 runs to 11 residues. CDR1 is KGHSH and CDR2 is LQKENI in the germline V gene. The germline V and J ends were trimmed by 4 bases and 7 bases, with 7 bases remaining between them. DNA for the CDR3: TGTGCCAGCTCACGTGGCAGTGAAGCTTTCTTT. This encodes CASSRGSEAFF. The whole variable domain, remainder taken from reference TRBV18 and TRBJ1-1, is NAGVMQNPRHLVRRRGQEARLRCSPMKGHSHVYWYRQLPEEGLKFMVYLQKENIIDESGMPKERFSAEFPKEGPSILRIQQVVRGDSAAYFCASSRGSEAFFGQGTRLTVV.

The V and J genes are TRBV14 and TRBJ1-5; D gene ambiguous. The CDR3 extends over 14 amino acids. V gave up 0 bases and J gave up 1 base, with 4 bases separating them. Germline lookup yields CDR1 SGHDN and CDR2 FVKESK. This CDR3 reads CASSQDVSNQPQHF. For the CDR3, the DNA is TGTGCCAGCAGCCAAGATGTCAGCAATCAGCCCCAGCATTTT.

This CDR3 is CASRPRTGGGNTIYF. In DNA, the CDR3 is TGTGCCAGCAGACCCCGAACGGGCGGTGGAAACACCATATATTTT. The chain uses TRBV14 and TRBJ1-3; D is undetermined. The V gene lost 6 bases and the J gene lost 3 bases, with 15 bases spanning the gap. Per germline, CDR1 SGHDN and CDR2 FVKESK. This CDR3 is built from 15 residues.

The V call is TRBV30, the J call TRBJ1-3; 8 bases match TRBD1. CDR3 length equals 15 residues. V was clipped by 2 bases and J by 4 bases; unmatched bases: 7. Germline V gives CDR1 GTSNPN, CDR2 SVGIG (reference sequence). The CDR3 sequence is CAWSRRQGRGNTIYF. In DNA form, the CDR3 reads TGTGCCTGGAGTCGTCGACAGGGGAGGGGAAACACCATATATTTT.

This clone was observed a handful of times. The V and J genes are TRBV30 and TRBJ1-3, with D possibly matching TRBD1 (6 bases). Per germline, CDR1 GTSNPN and CDR2 SVGIG (reference sequence). Trimming cost V 4 bases and J 8 bases, with 9 bases left between them. This CDR3 comprises 11 residues. CDR3 bases: TGTGCCTGGAACAGGGCTGACACCATATATTTT. Translation gives CAWNRADTIYF.

The table lists this clone with a few counts. The CDR3 loop is CAWRDRFRNYNEQFF. CDR3 sequence (DNA): TGTGCCTGGAGGGATCGATTTCGGAACTACAATGAGCAGTTCTTC. This chain joins TRBV30 and TRBJ2-1; D remains unclear. Germline-derived CDR1 and CDR2 are GTSNPN and SVGIG (reference sequence). With 3 bases removed from V and 3 bases from J, the gap between germline ends came to 15 bases. This CDR3 is 15 amino acids long. The full variable domain, in which reference TRBV30 and TRBJ2-1 provide the parts outside the CDR3, is SQTIHQWPATLVQPVGSPLSLECTVEGTSNPNLYWYRQAAGRGLQLLFYSVGIGQISSEVPQNLSASRPQDRQFILSSKKLLLSDSGFYLCAWRDRFRNYNEQFFGPGTRLTVL.

The rearrangement joins TRBV7-2 to TRBJ2-1; 7 bases line up with TRBD1. Germline lookup yields CDR1 SGHTA and CDR2 FQGNSA. V trimming: 1 base; J trimming: 4 bases; junction bases outside the gene matches: 4. The CDR3 is 15 residues long. The CDR3 region has the DNA TGTGCCAGCAGCTTAGGTGGGACAGCATACAATGAGCAGTTCTTC. Translation gives CASSLGGTAYNEQFF.

The gene calls are TRBV6-5 and TRBJ2-2, with a tentative D call TRBD2 (6 bases). The CDR3 consists of 12 residues. CDR1 is MNHEY and CDR2 is SVGAGI in the germline V gene. The CDR3 spells CASGIHTGELFF. In nucleotides, the CDR3 is TGTGCTAGCGGTATCCACACCGGGGAGCTGTTTTTT.

This chain connects TRBV5-1 to TRBJ1-4, with a possible D match to TRBD1 (6 bases). This CDR3 contains 14 residues. V dropped 5 bases and J dropped 8 bases, with 16 bases sitting between them. CDR1 is SGHRS, CDR2 YFSETQ, per germline. DNA of the CDR3: TGCGCCAGCAGAATCGGGACACCGGGGGAAAAACTGTTTTTT. This gives the protein CASRIGTPGEKLFF.

The rearrangement joins TRBV18 to TRBJ1-2; D possibly corresponds to TRBD1 (5 bases). CDR1 and CDR2 from the germline V gene are KGHSH and LQKENI. The CDR3 is made up of 15 amino acids. V gave up 2 bases and J gave up 0 bases, with 10 bases separating them. CDR3 protein: CASSPKGDANYGYTF. CDR3 nucleotides: TGTGCCAGCTCACCAAAAGGGGACGCTAACTATGGCTACACCTTC.

This chain joins TRBV30 and TRBJ2-5; TRBD2 agrees at 9 bases. CDR1 is GTSNPN, CDR2 SVGIG, per germline (reference sequence). The J segment lost 7 bases and the V segment lost 0 bases, leaving 12 bases of the junction unmatched. The CDR3 totals 16 residues. The CDR3 DNA is TGTGCCTGGAGTGTACGGGGTAGCGGGGGCCCCAGGACCCAGTACTTC. Its protein product is CAWSVRGSGGPRTQYF.

J is TRBJ1-2 and V is TRBV4-1; TRBD1 matches 8 bases. CDR1 is MGHRA and CDR2 is YSYEKL in the germline V gene. V was pared by 4 bases and J by 4 bases, with 2 bases of the junction left unmatched. The CDR3 is made up of 13 amino acids. The CDR3 coding sequence is TGCGCCAGCAGCCTCGGACAGGGCTATGGCTACACCTTC. It is translated as CASSLGQGYGYTF.

J is TRBJ2-5 and V is TRBV25-1, with D tentatively TRBD1 or TRBD2 (7 bases each). Trimming pared 1 base from V and 5 bases from J, leaving 14 bases between. This CDR3 is 15 amino acids long. Germline-derived CDR1 and CDR2 are MGHDK and SYGVNS. The CDR3 sequence: CASSEWEGGGETQYF. The DNA for the CDR3 is TGTGCCAGCAGTGAATGGGAGGGAGGGGGCGAGACCCAGTACTTC.

This chain connects TRBV4-2 to TRBJ1-2, with D uncertain. The CDR3 loop spans 14 amino acids. Between the trimmed V and J ends, which lost 0 bases and 2 bases, there was a span of 7 bases. The germline CDR1 and CDR2 sequences are LGHNA and YNFKEQ. The DNA for the CDR3 is TGTGCCAGCAGCCAAGATATGGGGAACTATGGCTACACCTTC. Its protein is CASSQDMGNYGYTF.